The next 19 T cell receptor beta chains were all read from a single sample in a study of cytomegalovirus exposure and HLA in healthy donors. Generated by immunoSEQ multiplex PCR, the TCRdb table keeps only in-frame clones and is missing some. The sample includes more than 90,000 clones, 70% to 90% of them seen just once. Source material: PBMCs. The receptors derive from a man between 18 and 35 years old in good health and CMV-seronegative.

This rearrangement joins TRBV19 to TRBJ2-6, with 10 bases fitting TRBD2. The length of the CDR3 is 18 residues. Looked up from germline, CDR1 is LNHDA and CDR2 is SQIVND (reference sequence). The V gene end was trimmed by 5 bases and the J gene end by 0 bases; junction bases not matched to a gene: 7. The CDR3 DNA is TGTGCCAGTAGTCCCCGACTAGCGGGTACCTCTGGGGCCAACGTCCTGACTTTC. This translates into CASSPRLAGTSGANVLTF.

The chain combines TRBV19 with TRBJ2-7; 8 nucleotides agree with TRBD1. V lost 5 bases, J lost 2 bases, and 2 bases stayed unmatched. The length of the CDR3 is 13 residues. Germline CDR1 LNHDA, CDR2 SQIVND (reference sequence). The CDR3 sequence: CASSPGQAYEQYF. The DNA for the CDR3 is TGTGCCAGTAGTCCGGGACAGGCCTACGAGCAGTACTTC.

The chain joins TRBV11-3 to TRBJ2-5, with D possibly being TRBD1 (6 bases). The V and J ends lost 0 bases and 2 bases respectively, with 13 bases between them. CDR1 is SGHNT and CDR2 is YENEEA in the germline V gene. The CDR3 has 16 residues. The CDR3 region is CASSLDLNREQETQYF. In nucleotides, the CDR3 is TGTGCCAGCAGCTTAGATCTTAACAGGGAGCAAGAGACCCAGTACTTC.

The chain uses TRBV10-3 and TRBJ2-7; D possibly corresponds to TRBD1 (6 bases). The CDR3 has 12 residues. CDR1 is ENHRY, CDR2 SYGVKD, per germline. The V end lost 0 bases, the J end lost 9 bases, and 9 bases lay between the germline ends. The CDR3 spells CAISESQGWQYF. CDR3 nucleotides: TGTGCCATCAGTGAGTCCCAGGGGTGGCAGTACTTC.

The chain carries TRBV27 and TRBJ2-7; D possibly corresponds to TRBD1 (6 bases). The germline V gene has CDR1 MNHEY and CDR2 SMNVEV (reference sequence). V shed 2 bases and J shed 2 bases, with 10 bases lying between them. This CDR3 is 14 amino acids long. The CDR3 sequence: CASSLGTPTYEQYF. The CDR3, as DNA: TGTGCCAGCAGTTTAGGGACACCTACCTACGAGCAGTACTTC.

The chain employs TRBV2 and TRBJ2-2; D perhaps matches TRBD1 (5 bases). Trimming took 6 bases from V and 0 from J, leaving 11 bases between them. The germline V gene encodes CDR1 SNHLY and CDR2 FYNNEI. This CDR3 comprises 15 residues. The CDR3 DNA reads TGTGCCAGCAGATTAAGACAGACGAACACCGGGGAGCTGTTTTTT. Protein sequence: CASRLRQTNTGELFF.

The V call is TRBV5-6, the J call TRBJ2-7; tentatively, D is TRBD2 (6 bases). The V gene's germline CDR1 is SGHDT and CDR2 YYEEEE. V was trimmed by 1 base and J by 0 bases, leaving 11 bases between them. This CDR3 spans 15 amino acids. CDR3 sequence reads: CASSLSGSVSYEQYF. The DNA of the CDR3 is TGTGCCAGCAGCTTGTCCGGGAGCGTCTCCTACGAGCAGTACTTC. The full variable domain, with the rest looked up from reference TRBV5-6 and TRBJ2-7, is DAGVTQSPTHLIKTRGQQVTLRCSPKSGHDTVSWYQQALGQGPQFIFQYYEEEERQRGNFPDRFSGHQFPNYSSELNVNALLLGDSALYLCASSLSGSVSYEQYFGPGTRLTVT.

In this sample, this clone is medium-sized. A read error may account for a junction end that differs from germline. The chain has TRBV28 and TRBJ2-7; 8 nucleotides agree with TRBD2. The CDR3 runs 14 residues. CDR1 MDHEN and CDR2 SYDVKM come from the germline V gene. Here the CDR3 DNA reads TGTGCCAGCCGTTTACCGGGGGGGTCCAACGAGCAGTACTTC. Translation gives CASRLPGGSNEQYF. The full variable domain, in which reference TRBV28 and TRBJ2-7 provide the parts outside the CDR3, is DVKVTQSSRYLVKRTGEKVFLECVQDMDHENMFWYRQDPGLGLRLIYFSYDVKMKEKGDIPEGYSVSREKKERFSLILESASTNQTSMYLCASRLPGGSNEQYFGPGTRLTVT.

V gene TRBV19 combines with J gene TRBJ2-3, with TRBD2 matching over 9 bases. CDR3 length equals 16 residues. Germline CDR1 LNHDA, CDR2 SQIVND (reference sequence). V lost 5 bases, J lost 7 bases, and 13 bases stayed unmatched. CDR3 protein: CASSPGGAGGSYTQYF. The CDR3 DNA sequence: TGTGCCAGTAGTCCCGGGGGAGCGGGGGGAAGTTATACGCAGTATTTT.

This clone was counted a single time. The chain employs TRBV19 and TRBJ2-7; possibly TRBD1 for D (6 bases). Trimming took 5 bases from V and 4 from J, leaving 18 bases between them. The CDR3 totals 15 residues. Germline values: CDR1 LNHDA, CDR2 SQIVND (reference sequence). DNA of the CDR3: TGTGCCAGTAGTCTAGGCGGTGGCAGGGGATACGAGCAGTACTTC. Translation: CASSLGGGRGYEQYF.

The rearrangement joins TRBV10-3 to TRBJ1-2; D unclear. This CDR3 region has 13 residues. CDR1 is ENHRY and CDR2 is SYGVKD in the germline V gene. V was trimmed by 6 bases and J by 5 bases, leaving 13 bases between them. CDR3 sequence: CAISTPEDYGYTF. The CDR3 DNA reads TGTGCCATCAGCACTCCAGAGGATTATGGCTACACCTTC.

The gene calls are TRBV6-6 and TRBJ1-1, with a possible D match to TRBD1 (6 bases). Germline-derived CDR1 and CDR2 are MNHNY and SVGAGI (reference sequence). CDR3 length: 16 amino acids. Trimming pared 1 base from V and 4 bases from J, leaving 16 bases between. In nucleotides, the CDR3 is TGTGCCAGCAGTTACTACCCACAGGGAATCAGCACTGAAGCTTTCTTT. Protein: CASSYYPQGISTEAFF.

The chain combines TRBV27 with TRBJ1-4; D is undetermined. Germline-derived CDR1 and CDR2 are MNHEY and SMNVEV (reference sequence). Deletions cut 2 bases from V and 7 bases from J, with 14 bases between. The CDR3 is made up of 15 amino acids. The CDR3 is CASSLSLGATEKLFF. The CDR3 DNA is TGTGCCAGCAGTTTAAGCCTGGGAGCTACTGAAAAACTGTTTTTT. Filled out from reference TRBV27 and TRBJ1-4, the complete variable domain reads EAQVTQNPRYLITVTGKKLTVTCSQNMNHEYMSWYRQDPGLGLRQIYYSMNVEVTDKGDVPEGYKVSRKEKRNFPLILESPSPNQTSLYFCASSLSLGATEKLFFGSGTQLSVL.

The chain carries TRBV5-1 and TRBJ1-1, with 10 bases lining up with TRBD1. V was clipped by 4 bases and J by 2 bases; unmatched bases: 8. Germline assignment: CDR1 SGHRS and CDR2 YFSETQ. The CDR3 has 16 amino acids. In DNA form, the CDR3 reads TGCGCCAGCAGCCCGAGGGACAGGGGTCGTAACACTGAAGCTTTCTTT. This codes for CASSPRDRGRNTEAFF.

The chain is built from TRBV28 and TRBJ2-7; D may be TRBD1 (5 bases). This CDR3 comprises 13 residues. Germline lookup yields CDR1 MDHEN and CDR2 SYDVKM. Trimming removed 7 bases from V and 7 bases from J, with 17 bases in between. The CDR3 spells CASNRGAQGEQYF. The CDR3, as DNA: TGTGCCAGCAACCGCGGTGCCCAGGGAGAGCAGTACTTC.

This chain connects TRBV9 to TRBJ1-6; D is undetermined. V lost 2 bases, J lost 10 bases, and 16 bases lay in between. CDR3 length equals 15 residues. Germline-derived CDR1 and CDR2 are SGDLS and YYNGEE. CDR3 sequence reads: CASSVRQAGTSPLHF. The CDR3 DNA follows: TGTGCCAGCAGCGTTCGGCAGGCAGGCACATCACCCCTCCACTTT.

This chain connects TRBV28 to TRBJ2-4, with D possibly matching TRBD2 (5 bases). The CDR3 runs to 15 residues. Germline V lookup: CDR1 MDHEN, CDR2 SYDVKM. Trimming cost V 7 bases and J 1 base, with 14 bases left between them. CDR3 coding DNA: TGTGCCAGCACCACCGCCGGGATTGCCAAAAACATTCAGTACTTC. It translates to CASTTAGIAKNIQYF.

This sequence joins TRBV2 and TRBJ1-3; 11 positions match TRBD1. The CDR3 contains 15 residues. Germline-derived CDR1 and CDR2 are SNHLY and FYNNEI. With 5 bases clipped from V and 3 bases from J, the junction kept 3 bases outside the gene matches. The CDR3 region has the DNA TGTGCCAGCAGTCCAGGGACAGGGGGTGGAAACACCATATATTTT. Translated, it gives CASSPGTGGGNTIYF.

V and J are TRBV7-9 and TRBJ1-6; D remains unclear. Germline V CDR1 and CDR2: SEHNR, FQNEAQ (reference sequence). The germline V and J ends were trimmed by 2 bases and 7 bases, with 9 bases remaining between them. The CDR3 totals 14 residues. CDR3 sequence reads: CASSLSQKNSPLHF. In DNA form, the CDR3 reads TGTGCCAGCAGCTTATCCCAGAAGAATTCACCCCTCCACTTT. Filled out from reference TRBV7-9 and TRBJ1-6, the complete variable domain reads DTGVSQNPRHKITKRGQNVTFRCDPISEHNRLYWYRQTLGQGPEFLTYFQNEAQLEKSRLLSDRFSAERPKGSFSTLEIQRTEQGDSAMYLCASSLSQKNSPLHFGNGTRLTVT.